Below are 13 T cell receptor beta chains sequenced from a single sample in a study of blood T cell repertoires in COVID-19 (dated by TCRdb to 2020 to 2022). The library was built by means of the immunoSEQ multiplex PCR assay. The table comes from immuneACCESS by way of TCRdb, which keeps in-frame sequences with V and J called. Part of the clones is missing from these tables; in studies checked, under half for an unresolved V gene and the rest for unknown reasons. For this sample the table gives a few hundred thousand clones, of which 82% were detected only once. The ten largest clonotypes hold less than 4% of the sample. Sequencing was performed on peripheral blood. These TCRs come from a woman aged 18-29 years with acute or convalescent COVID-19.

This clone has just one count. The chain combines TRBV27 with TRBJ2-1, with 12 bases matching TRBD2. The CDR3 is 14 amino acids. Germline V CDR1 and CDR2: MNHEY, SMNVEV (reference sequence). V gave up 3 bases and J gave up 8 bases; unmatched junction bases: 2. The CDR3: CASSFLAGGDEQFF. CDR3 in DNA: TGTGCCAGCAGTTTCCTAGCGGGAGGGGATGAGCAGTTCTTC.

The chain carries TRBV9 and TRBJ2-1, with a weak D call TRBD2 (6 bases). The ends were cut back, 2 bases at V and 2 bases at J, with 20 bases in the middle. Per the germline V gene, CDR1 is SGDLS and CDR2 is YYNGEE. The CDR3 spans 18 residues. This CDR3 reads CASSVSGVSKWAYNEQFF. The CDR3 DNA sequence: TGTGCCAGCAGCGTTTCGGGAGTTAGCAAGTGGGCCTACAATGAGCAGTTCTTC.

This clone has just one count. This rearrangement joins TRBV5-1 to TRBJ2-5; 8 bases are shared with TRBD1. The CDR3 spans 17 residues. Germline assignment: CDR1 SGHRS and CDR2 YFSETQ. J gave up 2 bases and V 2 bases, and 11 bases lay outside the gene matches. DNA for the CDR3: TGCGCCAGCAGCTTTAGGACAGGGAATCCCCCACAAGAGACCCAGTACTTC. It translates to CASSFRTGNPPQETQYF.

This clone occurred a few times. The chain recombines TRBV5-1 with TRBJ2-2, with 13 positions matching TRBD2. Trimming removed 4 bases from V and 2 bases from J; junction bases left unmatched: 2. This CDR3 spans 16 amino acids. Germline V gene lookup returns CDR1 SGHRS and CDR2 YFSETQ. The CDR3 DNA reads TGCGCCAGCAGCAGGACTAGCGGGGGCAACACCGGGGAGCTGTTTTTT. Translated, it gives CASSRTSGGNTGELFF.

This chain joins TRBV2 and TRBJ2-7, with 14 bases lining up with TRBD2. J gave up 6 bases and V 7 bases, and 2 bases lay outside the gene matches. Looked up from germline, CDR1 is SNHLY and CDR2 is FYNNEI. This CDR3 comprises 13 residues. Here the CDR3 DNA reads TGTGCCAGCAACGGACTAGCGGGAGGCGAGCAGTACTTC. As protein: CASNGLAGGEQYF.

The chain employs TRBV7-8 and TRBJ1-2, with 7 bases aligning to TRBD1. V was clipped by 5 bases and J by 2 bases; unmatched bases: 5. The germline V gene encodes CDR1 SGHVS and CDR2 FQNEAQ. The CDR3 covers 14 residues. The chain's CDR3 is CASSQLQGNYGYTF. For the CDR3, the DNA is TGTGCCAGCAGCCAGCTACAGGGGAACTATGGCTACACCTTC.

This chain joins TRBV2 and TRBJ2-1; weak D call: TRBD2 (7 bases). The CDR3 has 14 residues. Looked up from germline, CDR1 is SNHLY and CDR2 is FYNNEI. V was pared by 8 bases and J by 2 bases, with 13 bases between. The CDR3 DNA follows: TGTGCCAGCTGCGGGGGCGGAACCTACAATGAGCAGTTCTTC. Translating it yields CASCGGGTYNEQFF.

This CDR3 reads CASSYSISSGYNEQFF. The CDR3 nucleotides are TGTGCCAGCAGTTACTCGATTTCATCAGGGTACAATGAGCAGTTCTTC. The chain carries TRBV6-2 or TRBV6-3 and TRBJ2-1; D may be TRBD1 (5 bases). CDR3 length: 16 residues. The V and J ends lost 0 bases and 4 bases respectively, with 13 bases between them. Germline V gene data show CDR1 as MNHEY and CDR2 as SVGEGT.

This chain links TRBV4-3 with TRBJ2-7, with D tentatively TRBD2 (6 bases). CDR1 is LGHNA, CDR2 YSLEER, per germline. The CDR3 length is 14 residues. V was cut by 1 base and J by 5 bases, with 12 bases left in between. CDR3 sequence reads: CASSQAGEIHEQYF. CDR3 sequence (DNA): TGCGCCAGCAGCCAAGCGGGAGAGATCCACGAGCAGTACTTC.

As to this clone: The junction differs from germline at one of its ends, possibly a read error. The V gene is TRBV7-2, the J gene TRBJ1-6; D may be TRBD1 (6 bases). Germline values: CDR1 SGHTA, CDR2 FQGNSA. CDR3 size: 14 residues. The DNA of the CDR3 is TGTGCCAGCAGTTTAGAGGGTCAGGGGTCACCCCTCCACTTT. This encodes CASSLEGQGSPLHF.

The rearrangement uses TRBV6-2 or TRBV6-3 and TRBJ1-3; D is undetermined. The germline gives CDR1 MNHEY, CDR2 SVGEGT. The CDR3 runs to 16 residues. The V end lost 6 bases, the J end lost 2 bases, and 17 bases lay between the germline ends. This CDR3 is CASSSGLTNTGNTIYF. As DNA, the CDR3 is TGTGCCAGCAGCTCCGGACTGACGAATACTGGAAACACCATATATTTT.

This chain connects TRBV5-1 to TRBJ1-3; D is uncertain. Deletions cut 2 bases from V and 8 bases from J, with 14 bases between. This CDR3 is 14 amino acids long. The germline gives CDR1 SGHRS, CDR2 YFSETQ. This CDR3 is CASSFLGEYHTIYF. DNA of the CDR3: TGCGCCAGCAGCTTTCTCGGTGAGTACCACACCATATATTTT.

The V call is TRBV28, the J call TRBJ2-1; D possibly corresponds to TRBD1 (5 bases). V lost 7 bases and J lost 7, with 17 bases in between. CDR1 and CDR2 from the germline V gene are MDHEN and SYDVKM. CDR3 length: 14 residues. CDR3 sequence: CASTWLGPGNEQFF. CDR3 nucleotides: TGTGCCAGCACCTGGTTGGGGCCCGGTAATGAGCAGTTCTTC. Drawing the rest from reference TRBV28 and TRBJ2-1, the complete variable domain is DVKVTQSSRYLVKRTGEKVFLECVQDMDHENMFWYRQDPGLGLRLIYFSYDVKMKEKGDIPEGYSVSREKKERFSLILESASTNQTSMYLCASTWLGPGNEQFFGPGTRLTVL.